The clone carrying this T cell receptor beta chain was seen only a few times. Its antigen is unidentified. These data originate in a study of cytomegalovirus exposure and HLA in healthy donors. Study findings and constraints: In a later analysis, a missense DCLRE1C variant was linked to TCR beta V- and J-gene trimming. Excluded: some indistinguishable V segments such as TRBV6-2 and TRBV6-3.

Amplification used 60 Vbeta primers and 13 Jbeta primers. Measured with immunoSEQ multiplex PCR; TCRdb has only the in-frame clones, and not every one. There are more than 150,000 clones in the sample; roughly 78% occur only once, and roughly 0.7% lies in the top ten. V shed 3 bases and J 1 base; nucleotides not matched to a gene: 4. The CDR3 has 16 residues. Looked up from germline, CDR1 is KGHSH and CDR2 is LQKENI. The TCR comes from a boy younger than 18 in good health and CMV-seronegative. This sequence joins TRBV18 and TRBJ1-5; TRBD1 matches at 9 bases. Input material: PBMCs. The CDR3 protein is CASSPPGQGSNQPQHF. Here the CDR3 DNA reads TGTGCCAGCTCACCCCCGGGACAGGGAAGCAATCAGCCCCAGCATTTT.